Listed below are T cell receptor beta chains from one sample, sequenced in a study of blood T cell repertoires in COVID-19. Sequenced by immunoSEQ multiplex PCR; TCRdb stores in-frame clones only, minus some. This sample has some 350,000 clones, with 88% found just once. The material sequenced was PBMCs or T cells enriched from blood (not recorded which). These receptors were obtained from a man aged 30 to 39 who had recovered from COVID-19. Each CDR3 is given with its conserved first and last residue. The order of the fields is J gene, clone size, D gene, V gene, CDR3 length, CDR3 DNA, CDR3 protein. A D gene is named only where the DNA matches it firmly. Size is omitted from some rows. Given values are once, few, many or a class for expanded clones.

>TRBJ2-3|-|TRBD2|TRBV28|19
TGTGCCAGCAGTTTAAGGCTAGCGGGGGGACGCTTCCCCACAGATACGCAGTATTTT
CASSLRLAGGRFPTDTQYF
>TRBJ1-4|-|TRBD1|TRBV4-1|15
TGCGCCAGCAGCCAAGGGGACAGGGAGAATGAAAAACTGTTTTTT
CASSQGDRENEKLFF
>TRBJ1-2|-|-|TRBV14|15
TGTGCCAGCAGCCAAAATCGCCACAGTCCCTATGGCTACACCTTC
CASSQNRHSPYGYTF
>TRBJ1-1|few|-|TRBV4-1|13
TGCGCCAGCAGATCGACAGGCGACACTGAAGCTTTCTTT
CASRSTGDTEAFF
>TRBJ1-3|-|-|TRBV7-9|15
TGTGCCAGCAGCCAACTCGGACCCGGGGAAGACACCATATATTTT
CASSQLGPGEDTIYF
>TRBJ2-1|-|-|TRBV9|15
TGTGCCAGCAGCTCAGCGGGCGACAGGGTCAATGAGCAGTTCTTC
CASSSAGDRVNEQFF
>TRBJ1-5|few|-|TRBV28|13
TGTGCCAGCAGACAGGGCCTAAATCAGCCCCAGCATTTT
CASRQGLNQPQHF
>TRBJ2-5|-|-|TRBV30|15
TGTGCCTGGAGTGGGTTTGAGGGAAACCAAGAGACCCAGTACTTC
CAWSGFEGNQETQYF
>TRBJ2-3|-|TRBD2|TRBV5-1|16
TGCGCCAGCAGCCTCCCTCAGGCGGGGGGGGGTGATACGCAGTATTTT
CASSLPQAGGGDTQYF
>TRBJ2-1|once|TRBD2|TRBV9|15
TGTGCCAGCAGCGTTAGAGCGGGGGGGTATGGTGAGCAGTTCTTC
CASSVRAGGYGEQFF
>TRBJ2-1|-|-|TRBV12-2|17
TGTGCAAGTCGCTTAGGTCTTGATTGGGTAGCCTGGAGGGAGCAGTTCTTC
CASRLGLDWVAWREQFF
>TRBJ2-5|-|-|TRBV7-8|15
TGTGCCAGCAGCTTAATCAGGGCGGTGAGGGAGACCCAGTACTTC
CASSLIRAVRETQYF
>TRBJ2-7|once|-|TRBV6-5|15
TGTGCCAGCAGTTACTCAGCCGCAGGGCCCTACGAGCAGTACTTC
CASSYSAAGPYEQYF
>TRBJ2-7|-|TRBD1|TRBV11-2|15
TGTGCCAGCAGCCGGTACGGACAGGAGGACTACGAGCAGTACTTC
CASSRYGQEDYEQYF
>TRBJ1-2|-|-|TRBV14|15
TGTGCCAGCAGCCAAGATCGGGCAAGGAGGGGTGGCTACACCTTC
CASSQDRARRGGYTF
>TRBJ2-1|-|-|TRBV7-9|17
TGTGCCAGCAGCTACCGACAGACCCTGAGCTCCTACAATGAGCAGTTCTTC
CASSYRQTLSSYNEQFF
>TRBJ1-4|-|TRBD1|TRBV29-1|16
TGCAGCGTTGAAGGATATTCAGGGGGCCCTAATGAAAAACTGTTTTTT
CSVEGYSGGPNEKLFF
>TRBJ1-5|-|TRBD1|TRBV10-3|16
TGTGCCATCAGTGAGTCTAAGGGACAGACCAATCAGCCCCAGCATTTT
CAISESKGQTNQPQHF
>TRBJ2-7|-|TRBD2|TRBV4-2|18
TGTGCCAGCAGCCAAGATCTAGCTAGCGGGGGGCAGGGATCCGAGCAGTACTTC
CASSQDLASGGQGSEQYF
>TRBJ1-3|-|-|TRBV5-1|15
TGCGCCAGCAGCTTGTCAGGGGCGAATGGAAACACCATATATTTT
CASSLSGANGNTIYF
>TRBJ2-1|-|TRBD2|TRBV7-3|13
TGTGCCAGCAGCTTAGGGACTAATTATGAGCAGTTCTTC
CASSLGTNYEQFF
>TRBJ2-7|-|-|TRBV4-1|16
TGCGCCAGCAGCCAAGATCCCGCAGGGTTATCCTACGAGCAGTACTTC
CASSQDPAGLSYEQYF
>TRBJ2-2|-|TRBD1|TRBV11-2|13
TGTGCCAGCGGACAGGGTTTGATAGGGGAGCTGTTTTTT
CASGQGLIGELFF
>TRBJ1-4|-|-|TRBV5-6|16
TGTGCCAGCAGCCGTGGTGGGGCGCGGGGTAATGAAAAACTGTTTTTT
CASSRGGARGNEKLFF
>TRBJ1-5|-|TRBD1|TRBV7-6|14
TGTGCCAGCAGCCCTACAGGGGGCAATCAGCCCCAGCATTTT
CASSPTGGNQPQHF
>TRBJ2-1|-|TRBD2|TRBV29-1|16
TGCAGCGCCTCGGGGACTAGCGGGGGGGCCTACAATGAGCAGTTCTTC
CSASGTSGGAYNEQFF
>TRBJ2-2|-|TRBD1|TRBV5-6|15
TGTGCCAGCAGCCGGGGGACAGGGCACACCGGGGAGCTGTTTTTT
CASSRGTGHTGELFF
>TRBJ2-5|-|TRBD2|TRBV7-2|15
TGTGCCAGCAGCTATCAGTCGGGAGGCGCAGAGACCCAGTACTTC
CASSYQSGGAETQYF
>TRBJ1-5|-|-|TRBV18|13
TGTGCCAGCTCACCAACAGGAGATCAGCCCCAGCATTTT
CASSPTGDQPQHF
>TRBJ2-1|once|-|TRBV6-5|11
TGTGCCAGCAGGCAGGGGTTGGGGCAGTTCTTC
CASRQGLGQFF
>TRBJ2-1|-|-|TRBV7-6|13
TGTGCCAGCAGCTTCCGGGACAACCCCCGGCAGTTCTTC
CASSFRDNPRQFF
>TRBJ1-6|few|-|TRBV4-2|13
TGTGCCAGCAGCCAAGAACAGAATTCACCCCTCCACTTT
CASSQEQNSPLHF
>TRBJ2-1|-|-|TRBV4-2|13
TGTGCCAGCAGCCAAGATGGGAGTAATGAGCAGTTCTTC
CASSQDGSNEQFF
>TRBJ1-1|-|-|TRBV28|18
TGTGCCAGCAGTTTAAATGGCGGGACGTTAGGAAGGGACACTGAAGCTTTCTTT
CASSLNGGTLGRDTEAFF
>TRBJ1-5|few|-|TRBV2|15
TGTGCCAGCAGATTAACAGATTTGCGCAATCAGCCCCAGCATTTT
CASRLTDLRNQPQHF
>TRBJ1-3|-|-|TRBV5-4|19
TGTGCCAGCAGCTTGAAACAGGGTGAATCTCCCTTGGCTGGAAACACCATATATTTT
CASSLKQGESPLAGNTIYF
>TRBJ2-7|-|TRBD2|TRBV28|14
TGTGCCAGCTCCTCGGGAGGGTCGTTATACGAGCAGTACTTC
CASSSGGSLYEQYF
>TRBJ1-3|once|-|TRBV9|15
TGTGCCAGCAGTGCCAGTGTAGTAGGAGCCAACACCATATATTTT
CASSASVVGANTIYF
>TRBJ2-3|-|TRBD2|TRBV6-5|16
TGTGCCAGCAGTTCCGCAGTGGCGGGGGGCGCAGATACGCAGTATTTT
CASSSAVAGGADTQYF
>TRBJ2-7|-|TRBD1|TRBV5-5|15
TGTGCCAGCAGCTTGGGGGACAGGGGGCACTACGAGCAGTACTTC
CASSLGDRGHYEQYF
>TRBJ2-5|-|TRBD2|TRBV18|19
TGTGCCAGCTCACCGCGGACGGTGACTAGCGGGGCATTTGGAGAGACCCAGTACTTC
CASSPRTVTSGAFGETQYF
>TRBJ2-7|few|-|TRBV7-5|19
TGTGTCAGAAGTCCCCGGGGACTAGCTTTTCCTCGGGCGGAATACGAGCAGTACTTC
CVRSPRGLAFPRAEYEQYF
>TRBJ1-2|-|-|TRBV4-1|12
TGCGCCAGCAGGTCACAGGGAGCTAGCTACACCTTC
CASRSQGASYTF
>TRBJ1-6|-|-|TRBV2|17
TGTGCCAGCAGTGAAAGAGCAGCGGGACAATATAATTCACCCCTCCACTTT
CASSERAAGQYNSPLHF
>TRBJ1-6|-|-|TRBV10-2|13
TGCGCCAGCAGTGACCAGGGAGGTTCACCCCTCCACTTT
CASSDQGGSPLHF
>TRBJ2-7|-|TRBD2|TRBV7-2|14
TGTGCCAGCAGCCCTAGCGGGGGGAACTACGAGCAGTACTTC
CASSPSGGNYEQYF
>TRBJ2-3|-|-|TRBV28|11
TGTGCCAGCGGCGGGCCAGATACGCAGTATTTT
CASGGPDTQYF
>TRBJ1-5|-|-|TRBV11-3|15
TGTGCCAGCAGCTTAGTTGCCATCCCGGATCAGCCCCAGCATTTT
CASSLVAIPDQPQHF